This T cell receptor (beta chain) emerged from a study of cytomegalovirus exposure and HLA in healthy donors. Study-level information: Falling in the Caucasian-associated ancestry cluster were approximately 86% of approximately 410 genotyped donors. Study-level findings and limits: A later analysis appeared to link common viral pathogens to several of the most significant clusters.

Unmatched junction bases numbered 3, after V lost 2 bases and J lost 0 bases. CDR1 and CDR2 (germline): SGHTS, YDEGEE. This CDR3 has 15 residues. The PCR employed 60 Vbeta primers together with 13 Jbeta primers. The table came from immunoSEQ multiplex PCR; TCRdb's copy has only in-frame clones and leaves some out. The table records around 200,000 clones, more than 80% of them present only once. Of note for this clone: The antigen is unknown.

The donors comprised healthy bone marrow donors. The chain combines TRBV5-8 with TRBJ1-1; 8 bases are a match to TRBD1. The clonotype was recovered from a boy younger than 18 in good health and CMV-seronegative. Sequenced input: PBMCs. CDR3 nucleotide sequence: TGTGCCAGCAGCTTTGGGGACAGGATGAACACTGAAGCTTTCTTT. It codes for CASSFGDRMNTEAFF.